The source of this TCR beta chain is a study of beta chain features in type 1 diabetes. This clone was seen a handful of times. Antigen specificity is unknown. Expressed TCRB transcripts were sequenced because the isolated RNA had all been reverse transcribed beforehand. Regulatory, naive and central memory T cell samples averaged approximately 3.8 million reads. The repertoire was sequenced with immunoSEQ multiplex PCR; TCRdb's copy has only in-frame clones and lacks some. The repertoire has around 710,000 clones, around an eighth of them found once; the top ten carry more than 0.09%. V was clipped by 3 bases and J by 0 bases, with 8 bases between them. The CDR3 is made up of 14 amino acids. CDR1 is SGDLS, CDR2 YYNGEE, per germline. A single heparinised blood sample, averaging around 120 mL, was obtained per donor. Each sorted population was over 98% pure. Overall study findings and caveats: When Type 1 diabetes patients were examined, their TCRB CDR3s proved moderately but significantly shorter in all four CD4+ subsets. Any PCR bias toward short templates would affect both groups alike.

The specimen was naive CD4+ T cells from blood. The sequence was obtained from a man aged 25-40 years with type 1 diabetes. The J gene is TRBJ2-3, the V gene TRBV9; D remains ambiguous. Here the CDR3 reads CASSADASTDTQYF. CDR3 nucleotide sequence: TGTGCCAGCAGCGCAGACGCTAGCACAGATACGCAGTATTTT.